The 23 T cell receptor beta chains given below trace back to one sample, sequenced in a study of PD-1 blockade in classical Hodgkin lymphoma. The data were produced by immunoSEQ multiplex PCR, yet TCRdb's version contains in-frame clones alone and is incomplete. The table shows 43,000 or so clones, with just under 80% occurring only once. The time point denotes: cycle 4 day 1 (C4D1), after less than 7 weeks of nivolumab. All trial patients relapsed after autologous stem cell transplantation. This sample comprised peripheral blood mononuclear cells (PBMCs), obtained before the fourth cycle of nivolumab. Every receptor here comes from a human donor with classical Hodgkin lymphoma.

With regard to this clone: A junction end diverges from the germline sequence, so it may reflect a read error. The chain has TRBV19 and TRBJ1-4, with TRBD1 matching 7 bases. The CDR3 consists of 17 residues. Germline V CDR1 and CDR2: LNHDA, SQIVND (reference sequence). CDR3 amino acids: CAGSMGQGVGINEKLFF. The CDR3 bases are TGTGCCGGTAGTATGGGGCAGGGGGTCGGAATTAATGAAAAACTGTTTTTT.

This rearrangement joins TRBV7-3 to TRBJ2-5, with 9 positions matching TRBD2. Germline V CDR1 and CDR2: SGHTA, FQGTGA. V trimming: 5 bases; J trimming: 12 bases; junction bases outside the gene matches: 10. This CDR3 spans 13 amino acids. The CDR3 here is CASSPDSGGLEYF. CDR3 DNA: TGTGCCAGCAGCCCAGATAGCGGGGGCCTCGAGTACTTC.

The chain joins TRBV5-1 to TRBJ2-1; 11 positions match TRBD1. There are 15 residues in the CDR3. Germline loops: CDR1 SGHRS, CDR2 YFSETQ. Germline trimming cut 0 bases from V and 7 bases from J; bases unmatched to any gene: 3. The DNA for the CDR3 is TGCGCCAGCAGCTTGGTGGGACAGGGGGTGAATGAGCAGTTCTTC. This translates into CASSLVGQGVNEQFF.

The V call is TRBV25-1, the J call TRBJ1-2, with 9 bases aligning to TRBD1. The germline CDR1 and CDR2 sequences are MGHDK and SYGVNS. The junction had 6 bases not matched to a gene; V was cut back by 6 bases and J by 7 bases. The CDR3 extends over 13 amino acids. This CDR3 is CASSTRDRVGYTF. The DNA of the CDR3 is TGTGCCAGCAGCACGCGGGACAGGGTTGGCTACACCTTC.

This chain uses TRBV14 with TRBJ1-4; D gene unclear. V shed 1 base and J shed 2 bases, with 8 bases lying between them. Germline loops: CDR1 SGHDN, CDR2 FVKESK. The CDR3 runs to 15 residues. The CDR3 DNA reads TGTGCCAGCAGCCAAGGAGGCCGCACTAATGAAAAACTGTTTTTT. Translating gives CASSQGGRTNEKLFF.

This chain connects TRBV7-6 to TRBJ2-5; D might be TRBD1 (5 bases). The germline CDR1 and CDR2 sequences are SGHVS and FNYEAQ. The ends were cut back, 0 bases at V and 5 bases at J, with 16 bases in the middle. The CDR3 contains 16 residues. The CDR3 region has the DNA TGTGCCAGCAGCTTAGCGCAAGGCTCAGGGTGGGAGACCCAGTACTTC. This codes for CASSLAQGSGWETQYF.

V is TRBV2 and J is TRBJ2-3, with 9 bases identical to TRBD2. CDR1 and CDR2 (germline): SNHLY, FYNNEI. CDR3 size: 18 residues. After removal of 0 bases from V and 3 bases from J, the junction contained 10 bases not matched to a gene. CDR3 sequence: CASSEALVSGGVTDTQYF. The CDR3 coding sequence is TGTGCCAGCAGTGAAGCCCTCGTTAGCGGGGGAGTTACAGATACGCAGTATTTT.

The chain combines TRBV5-4 with TRBJ1-1; no reliable D call. V shed 4 bases and J shed 3 bases, with 10 bases lying between them. Per germline, CDR1 SGHNT and CDR2 YYREEE (reference sequence). There are 13 residues in the CDR3. This chain's CDR3 is CASSGNLDTEAFF. The CDR3 bases are TGTGCCAGCAGCGGCAACCTGGACACTGAAGCTTTCTTT.

The rearrangement uses TRBV4-1 and TRBJ1-2, with 8 bases identical to TRBD1. Germline V CDR1 and CDR2: MGHRA, YSYEKL. The V gene end was trimmed by 4 bases and the J gene end by 8 bases; junction bases not matched to a gene: 15. The length of the CDR3 is 16 residues. CDR3 in DNA: TGCGCCAGCAGCCTCCATACTCAGGGGGCAACTGGGGGCTACACCTTC. It codes for CASSLHTQGATGGYTF.

This sequence joins TRBV29-1 and TRBJ2-1; D gene unclear. Germline loops: CDR1 SQVTM, CDR2 ANQGSEA. The CDR3 spans 11 residues. V was pared by 6 bases and J by 8 bases, with 11 bases between. This chain's CDR3 is CSVERSHEQFF. The CDR3 region has the DNA TGCAGCGTCGAACGAAGTCATGAGCAGTTCTTC.

The gene calls are TRBV11-2 and TRBJ2-7; D is ambiguous. Germline CDR1 is SGHAT and CDR2 is FQNNGV. This CDR3 is 13 amino acids long. The germline V and J ends were trimmed by 5 bases and 3 bases, with 11 bases remaining between them. The CDR3 region has the DNA TGTGCCAGCAGCCCGGGCCCGGTCTACGAGCAGTACTTC. It codes for CASSPGPVYEQYF.

The rearrangement uses TRBV18 and TRBJ2-1, with TRBD1 identical over 7 bases. CDR1 and CDR2 from the germline V gene are KGHSH and LQKENI. This CDR3 has 16 residues. V shed 6 bases, J shed 0 bases, and the junction held 8 bases outside the gene matches. The DNA of the CDR3 is TGTGCCAGCTCGCCAAGGGGACAGAGCTCCTACAATGAGCAGTTCTTC. It specifies CASSPRGQSSYNEQFF. The full variable domain, completed using reference TRBV18 and TRBJ2-1, is NAGVMQNPRHLVRRRGQEARLRCSPMKGHSHVYWYRQLPEEGLKFMVYLQKENIIDESGMPKERFSAEFPKEGPSILRIQQVVRGDSAAYFCASSPRGQSSYNEQFFGPGTRLTVL.

The rearrangement uses TRBV28 and TRBJ2-7, with D possibly being TRBD2 (6 bases). Per the germline V gene, CDR1 is MDHEN and CDR2 is SYDVKM. Trimming cost V 10 bases and J 6 bases, with 22 bases left between them. This CDR3 has 14 residues. For the CDR3, the DNA is TGTGCCACCCGAGTGGGGGGTATTTCCCCCGAGCAGTACTTC. Translated: CATRVGGISPEQYF.

The chain joins TRBV19 to TRBJ1-1; tentative D call: TRBD1 (6 bases). Deletions cut 4 bases from V and 4 bases from J, with 19 bases between. Per the germline V gene, CDR1 is LNHDA and CDR2 is SQIVND (reference sequence). The CDR3 totals 16 residues. The CDR3 coding sequence is TGTGCCAGTAGTACTCCAAACAGGGTAGGGTTCACTGAAGCTTTCTTT. Residues: CASSTPNRVGFTEAFF.

The CDR3 region is CSLGGYAEAFF. The CDR3 DNA is TGCAGTTTAGGGGGGTACGCTGAAGCTTTCTTT. J is TRBJ1-1 and V is TRBV20-1; tentative D call: TRBD1 (6 bases). The germline gives CDR1 DFQATT, CDR2 SNEGSKA (reference sequence). The length of the CDR3 is 11 residues. Trimming removed 8 bases from V and 6 bases from J, with 13 bases in between.

The V gene is TRBV7-2, the J gene TRBJ2-5, with a possible D match to TRBD1 (6 bases). Trimming left V 7 bases short and J 2 bases short, with 11 bases between. CDR1 is SGHTA, CDR2 FQGNSA, per germline. This CDR3 contains 13 residues. CDR3 bases: TGTGCCAGCACCCAGGACAGACAAGAGACCCAGTACTTC. Its protein product is CASTQDRQETQYF.

This clone is a singleton in its sample. The chain employs TRBV5-4 and TRBJ1-6, with D possibly TRBD1 on 6 matching bases. Deletions cut 3 bases from V and 7 bases from J, with 17 bases between. This CDR3 spans 16 amino acids. Looked up from germline, CDR1 is SGHNT and CDR2 is YYREEE (reference sequence). CDR3 region: CASSSGQSRQNSPLHF. DNA of the CDR3: TGTGCCAGCAGCTCTGGACAGTCTAGACAGAATTCACCCCTCCACTTT.

This clone was recorded only once. J is TRBJ2-2 and V is TRBV29-1; no reliable D call. The V gene lost 2 bases and the J gene lost 4 bases, with 8 bases spanning the gap. In germline, CDR1 is SQVTM, CDR2 ANQGSEA. This CDR3 comprises 13 residues. The CDR3 sequence is CSVERRSTGELFF. The CDR3 DNA follows: TGCAGCGTTGAAAGACGGAGCACCGGGGAGCTGTTTTTT.

The rearrangement uses TRBV7-9 and TRBJ2-1, with 12 positions matching TRBD2. Trimming cost V 10 bases and J 1 base; bases outside gene matches: 2. The CDR3 runs 14 residues. The germline gives CDR1 SEHNR, CDR2 FQNEAQ (reference sequence). Here the CDR3 DNA reads TGTGCCACGCTAGCGGGGGGGTCCTACAATGAGCAGTTCTTC. Protein product: CATLAGGSYNEQFF. The full variable domain, rest sourced from reference TRBV7-9 and TRBJ2-1, is DTGVSQNPRHKITKRGQNVTFRCDPISEHNRLYWYRQTLGQGPEFLTYFQNEAQLEKSRLLSDRFSAERPKGSFSTLEIQRTEQGDSAMYLCATLAGGSYNEQFFGPGTRLTVL.

The chain links TRBV6-1 to TRBJ2-3; 10 nucleotides match TRBD1. Germline V gene lookup returns CDR1 MNHNS and CDR2 SASEGT. CDR3 size: 14 residues. The V and J ends lost 5 bases and 6 bases, in that order; junction bases with no gene match: 5. The CDR3 bases are TGTGCCAGCAGTTGGACAGGGGGGACGGATACGCAGTATTTT. Amino acid sequence: CASSWTGGTDTQYF.

The chain employs TRBV7-9 and TRBJ2-1; D is ambiguous. V was pared by 2 bases and J by 7 bases, with 9 bases between. CDR3 length: 13 residues. Germline CDR1 reads SEHNR; CDR2 reads FQNEAQ (reference sequence). The chain's CDR3 is CASSLFDMNEQFF. Here the CDR3 DNA reads TGTGCCAGCAGCTTATTTGATATGAATGAGCAGTTCTTC.

The sample holds one count of this clone. J is TRBJ2-1 and V is TRBV7-8; D is uncertain. The germline CDR1 and CDR2 sequences are SGHVS and FQNEAQ. V lost 2 bases to trimming and J lost 2 bases, with 10 bases between them. The CDR3 sequence is 15 residues long. The CDR3 nucleotides read TGTGCCAGCAGCTTATCCCCTGGGGCCTACAATGAGCAGTTCTTC. Translated, it gives CASSLSPGAYNEQFF.

This clone has only one observation. The V call is TRBV27, the J call TRBJ2-4, with D unclear. The V end lost 6 bases, the J end lost 0 bases, and 9 bases lay between the germline ends. Germline loops: CDR1 MNHEY, CDR2 SMNVEV (reference sequence). CDR3 length: 14 amino acids. CDR3 sequence reads: CASRQTLAKNIQYF. CDR3 coding DNA: TGTGCCAGCAGGCAGACATTAGCCAAAAACATTCAGTACTTC.